Listed below are T cell receptor beta chains from one sample, sequenced in a study of CD8+ T cells in alopecia areata. TCRdb's table, derived via immunoSEQ multiplex PCR, lists solely in-frame clones and lacks some. The sample includes 98,000 or so clones, around 59% of them seen just once. Sequenced material: CD8+ T cells sorted from blood. The receptors stem from a human donor in good health. CDR3s include the opening cysteine and the closing phenylalanine or tryptophan. A D gene is named only where the DNA matches it firmly. The listing skips clone size in some rows; elsewhere it reads once, few, many or a size class.

d_call,v_call,j_call,clone_size,cdr3_nt,cdr3_aa
.,TRBV6-5,TRBJ2-2,few,TGTGCCAGCAATCTTTATGGGGGGACCGGGGAGCTGTTTTTT,CASNLYGGTGELFF
.,TRBV13,TRBJ2-5,.,TGTGCCAGCAGCTCCCCCTTGAGTTCCCAAGAGACCCAGTACTTC,CASSSPLSSQETQYF
.,TRBV7-9,TRBJ1-2,.,TGTGCCAGCAGCTCACTCACAGATTACTATGGCTACACCTTC,CASSSLTDYYGYTF
TRBD1,TRBV25-1,TRBJ2-3,.,TGTGCCAGCTCCCCGAACCGGGGTGGACAGGGGGCAGGGGATACGCAGTATTTT,CASSPNRGGQGAGDTQYF
.,TRBV28,TRBJ2-2,few,TGTGCCAGCAGTTTAAGGGCAGTACTCTTGGCGAACACCGGGGAGCTGTTTTTT,CASSLRAVLLANTGELFF
TRBD2,TRBV28,TRBJ2-4,.,TGTGCCAGCAGTTTCCTAGCGGGGGGGCCGAACATTCAGTACTTC,CASSFLAGGPNIQYF
TRBD2,TRBV4-3,TRBJ2-1,few,TGCGCCAGCAGCCAAGAGATAGCGGGGGGATACAATGAGCAGTTCTTC,CASSQEIAGGYNEQFF
.,TRBV15,TRBJ2-1,.,TGTGCCACCAGCATGGGACTCGAGCAGTTCTTC,CATSMGLEQFF
TRBD1,TRBV9,TRBJ2-4,.,TGTGCCAGCAGCGGAACCGGACAGGGTAACATTCAGTACTTC,CASSGTGQGNIQYF
TRBD1,TRBV6-1,TRBJ2-7,once,TGTGCCAGCAGTGAACCCTTCATATGGGACAGGGTTGAATTC,CASSEPFIWDRVEF
.,TRBV14,TRBJ2-3,.,TGTGCCAGCAGCCAGCCTCGGAACACAGATACGCAGTATTTT,CASSQPRNTDTQYF
.,TRBV5-6,TRBJ2-6,.,TGTGCCAGCAGCTTCGGACAGACCAACGTCCTGACTTTC,CASSFGQTNVLTF
TRBD2,TRBV18,TRBJ2-7,.,TGTGCCAGCTCACCACCGACTAGCGACCCCTACGAGCAGTACTTC,CASSPPTSDPYEQYF
TRBD1,TRBV4-1,TRBJ1-1,.,TGCGCCAGCAGCCTTGGACAGGGTTGGCTCGACACTGAAGCTTTCTTT,CASSLGQGWLDTEAFF
TRBD2,TRBV5-6,TRBJ2-3,.,TGTGCCAGCAGCTTCCCTAGCGGGGGCCCCCCATCGGCAGATACGCAGTATTTT,CASSFPSGGPPSADTQYF
.,TRBV27,TRBJ2-5,.,TGTGCCAGCAGTTTCCTGTCCCACTCCGAGACCCAGTACTTC,CASSFLSHSETQYF
TRBD1,TRBV4-3,TRBJ2-6,.,TGCGCCAGCAGCCCGACAGGGGGCGGTGGGGCCAACGTCCTGACTTTC,CASSPTGGGGANVLTF
.,TRBV7-6,TRBJ1-3,few,TGTGCCAGCAGCTTAGGGGGCGGGGGACCGGGAAACACCATATATTTT,CASSLGGGGPGNTIYF
TRBD2,TRBV7-8,TRBJ2-1,.,TGTGCCAGCAGCTTAGAACGGGGAGGGAATGAGCAGTTCTTC,CASSLERGGNEQFF
.,TRBV27,TRBJ1-2,.,TGTGCCAGCAGTTTATCCAACAGTGGTTATGGCTACACCTTC,CASSLSNSGYGYTF
.,TRBV28,TRBJ2-7,.,TGTGCCAGCAGCCGTCCCTACAGGGCCTACGAGCAGTACTTC,CASSRPYRAYEQYF
.,TRBV4-1,TRBJ1-2,.,TGCGCCAGCAGCCAACAGACAGGATATGGCTACACCTTC,CASSQQTGYGYTF
.,TRBV6-6,TRBJ2-5,.,TGTGCCAGCAGTTACCCTGGGACGGCAGACGGGGAGACCCAGTACTTC,CASSYPGTADGETQYF
.,TRBV30,TRBJ2-1,once,TGTGCCTGGAGCACAGGGAATGAGCAGTTCTTC,CAWSTGNEQFF
.,TRBV5-1,TRBJ2-1,.,TGCGCCAGCAGCTTGAAACAGATGTACCCCTACAATGAGCAGTTCTTC,CASSLKQMYPYNEQFF
.,TRBV6-5,TRBJ2-5,.,TGTGCCAGCAGTTACACCGGGGATCGGGTTCAAGAGACCCAGTACTTC,CASSYTGDRVQETQYF
TRBD1,TRBV27,TRBJ1-5,.,TGTGCCAGCGGCCCGGACAGGGGGGGGCAGCCCCAGCATTTT,CASGPDRGGQPQHF